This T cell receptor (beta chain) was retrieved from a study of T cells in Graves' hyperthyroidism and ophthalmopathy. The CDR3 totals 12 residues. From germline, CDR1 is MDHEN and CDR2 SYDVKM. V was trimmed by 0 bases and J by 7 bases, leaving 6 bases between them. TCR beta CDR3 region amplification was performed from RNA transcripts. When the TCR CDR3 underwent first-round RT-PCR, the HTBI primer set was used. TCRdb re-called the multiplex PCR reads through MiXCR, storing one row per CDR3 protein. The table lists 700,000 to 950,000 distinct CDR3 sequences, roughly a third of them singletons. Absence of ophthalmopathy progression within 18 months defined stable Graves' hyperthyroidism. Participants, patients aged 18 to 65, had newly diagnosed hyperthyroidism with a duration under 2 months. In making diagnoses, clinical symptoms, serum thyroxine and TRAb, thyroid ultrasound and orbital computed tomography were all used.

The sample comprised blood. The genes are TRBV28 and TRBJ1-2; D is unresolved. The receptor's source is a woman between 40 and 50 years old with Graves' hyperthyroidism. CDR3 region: CASSLWQIGYTF. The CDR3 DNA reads TGTGCCAGCAGTTTATGGCAGATTGGCTACACCTTC.